The 14 T cell receptor beta chains given below trace back to one sample, sequenced in a study of blood T cell repertoires in COVID-19. Clones were read by immunoSEQ multiplex PCR, and TCRdb kept only the in-frame ones, dropping some. This table holds some 150,000 clones, 86% found once. The material sequenced was peripheral blood. These receptors were collected from a woman older than 75 in a cohort sampled during active or convalescent COVID-19.

The V gene is TRBV12-5, the J gene TRBJ2-1; 11 bases match TRBD2. Germline CDR1 is LGHNT and CDR2 is FRNRAP. V lost 1 base to trimming and J lost 0 bases; unmatched junction nucleotides: 5. This CDR3 is 18 amino acids long. The CDR3 protein is CASGLGLAGTSSYNEQFF. The CDR3 bases are TGTGCTAGTGGTTTGGGACTAGCGGGGACGAGCTCCTACAATGAGCAGTTCTTC.

This clone was seen just once. The CDR3 coding sequence is TGTGCCAGCAGCGACAGGGATATCTACAATGAGCAGTTCTTC. Translating it yields CASSDRDIYNEQFF. The rearrangement links TRBV10-3 to TRBJ2-1, with 7 nucleotides matching TRBD1. Germline V lookup: CDR1 ENHRY, CDR2 SYGVKD. CDR3 length: 14 residues. J was trimmed by 3 bases and V by 10 bases; bases with no gene match: 9.

V gene TRBV7-8 combines with J gene TRBJ2-7; TRBD1 agrees at 10 bases. This CDR3 has 16 amino acids. Germline V gives CDR1 SGHVS, CDR2 FQNEAQ. The junction had 11 bases not matched to a gene; V was cut back by 5 bases and J by 4 bases. CDR3 coding DNA: TGTGCCAGCAGCCGAGACCTAGACAGGGGGCAGTACGAGCAGTACGTC. This translates into CASSRDLDRGQYEQYV.

This clone has only one observation. This sequence joins TRBV7-2 and TRBJ1-4; D perhaps matches TRBD1 (5 bases). This CDR3 spans 15 amino acids. V shed 6 bases and J shed 6 bases, with 17 bases lying between them. Germline CDR1 reads SGHTA; CDR2 reads FQGNSA. CDR3 sequence (DNA): TGTGCCAGCAGTTCGACAGTCATCTCTGATGAAAAACTGTTTTTT. It specifies CASSSTVISDEKLFF. Full variable domain (remainder filled in from reference TRBV7-2 and TRBJ1-4): GAGVSQSPSNKVTEKGKDVELRCDPISGHTALYWYRQSLGQGLEFLIYFQGNSAPDKSGLPSDRFSAERTGGSVSTLTIQRTQQEDSAVYLCASSSTVISDEKLFFGSGTQLSVL.

Here the CDR3 DNA reads TGTGCCAGCAGTGAGCAAGCGGGAAAGGACGAGCAGTACGTC. It yields the protein CASSEQAGKDEQYV. This rearrangement joins TRBV6-1 to TRBJ2-7, with 7 bases fitting TRBD2. CDR3 size: 14 residues. V shed 3 bases, J shed 5 bases, and the junction held 7 bases outside the gene matches. From germline, CDR1 is MNHNS and CDR2 SASEGT.

The J gene is TRBJ1-3, the V gene TRBV19, with D perhaps matching TRBD1 (6 bases). This CDR3 has 15 amino acids. Between the trimmed V and J ends, which lost 6 bases and 0 bases, there was a span of 12 bases. CDR1 and CDR2 from the germline V gene are LNHDA and SQIVND (reference sequence). CDR3 coding DNA: TGTGCCAGTAGAGAGACAGGAGTCTCTGGAAACACCATATATTTT. Protein: CASRETGVSGNTIYF.

The chain has TRBV7-2 and TRBJ2-1; 7 positions agree with TRBD1. In germline, CDR1 is SGHTA, CDR2 FQGNSA. The V and J ends lost 4 bases and 4 bases, in that order; junction bases with no gene match: 7. The CDR3 totals 15 residues. The CDR3 protein is CASSWGKGAYNEQFF. CDR3 sequence (DNA): TGTGCCAGCAGCTGGGGGAAGGGGGCTTACAATGAGCAGTTCTTC.

This clone has only one observation. The chain employs TRBV7-2 and TRBJ1-4; 8 bases agree with TRBD1. Germline CDR1 is SGHTA and CDR2 is FQGNSA. Trimming at V came to 1 base and at J to 10 bases, leaving 8 bases not matched to a gene. The length of the CDR3 is 15 residues. The CDR3 protein is CASSLVDRDYGKLFF. CDR3 coding DNA: TGTGCCAGCAGCTTAGTGGACAGGGATTATGGAAAACTGTTTTTT.

V is TRBV27 and J is TRBJ2-1, with TRBD2 matching 8 bases. This CDR3 comprises 14 residues. V lost 4 bases, J lost 7 bases, and 6 bases stayed unmatched. CDR1 and CDR2 from the germline V gene are MNHEY and SMNVEV (reference sequence). The chain's CDR3 is CASSSPRLANEQFF. CDR3 coding DNA: TGTGCCAGCAGTTCCCCCCGACTAGCGAATGAGCAGTTCTTC.

In the case of this clone: This same CDR3 is encoded by further DNA sequences in the sample. The chain uses TRBV2 and TRBJ1-6; 8 bases fit TRBD1. The CDR3 contains 14 residues. Trimming removed 6 bases from V and 5 bases from J; junction bases left unmatched: 3. Germline CDR1 SNHLY, CDR2 FYNNEI. CDR3 sequence (DNA): TGTGCCAGCAGCGGACAGGGAAATAATTCACCCCTCCACTTT. Protein product: CASSGQGNNSPLHF.

This clone was seen a few times. The CDR3 sequence: CASSQDWGGSRGSDTQYF. CDR3 bases: TGTGCCAGCAGCCAAGATTGGGGAGGGAGTAGAGGTTCAGATACGCAGTATTTT. The rearrangement joins TRBV3-1 (or the pseudogene TRBV3-2) to TRBJ2-3, with 7 nucleotides matching TRBD2. CDR1 LGHDT and CDR2 YNNKEL come from the germline V gene (reference sequence). V trimming: 0 bases; J trimming: 4 bases; junction bases outside the gene matches: 13. CDR3 size: 18 residues.

The chain employs TRBV7-2 and TRBJ1-3; tentative D call: TRBD1 (6 bases). The V end was cut by 2 bases, the J end by 0 bases, with 8 bases between. This CDR3 region has 15 residues. Germline assignment: CDR1 SGHTA and CDR2 FQGNSA. As DNA, the CDR3 is TGTGCCAGCAGCTTACAGGGGAGCTCTGGAAACACCATATATTTT. Its protein is CASSLQGSSGNTIYF.

The chain has TRBV6-4 and TRBJ2-3; 7 bases are shared with TRBD1. This CDR3 region has 17 residues. Germline V gives CDR1 MRHNA, CDR2 SNTAGT. Trimming removed 7 bases from V and 1 base from J; junction bases left unmatched: 14. This chain's CDR3 is CASTRRTGAQGTDTQYF. The CDR3 nucleotides read TGTGCCAGCACCAGAAGAACAGGGGCTCAGGGCACAGATACGCAGTATTTT.

The chain joins TRBV12-5 to TRBJ2-2; 7 bases line up with TRBD1. Germline loops: CDR1 LGHNT, CDR2 FRNRAP. J gave up 1 base and V 0 bases, and 5 bases lay outside the gene matches. This CDR3 is 17 amino acids long. CDR3 sequence (DNA): TGTGCTAGTGGTTTGGTATTACCAGGGGGGAACACCGGGGAGCTGTTTTTT. It translates to CASGLVLPGGNTGELFF.